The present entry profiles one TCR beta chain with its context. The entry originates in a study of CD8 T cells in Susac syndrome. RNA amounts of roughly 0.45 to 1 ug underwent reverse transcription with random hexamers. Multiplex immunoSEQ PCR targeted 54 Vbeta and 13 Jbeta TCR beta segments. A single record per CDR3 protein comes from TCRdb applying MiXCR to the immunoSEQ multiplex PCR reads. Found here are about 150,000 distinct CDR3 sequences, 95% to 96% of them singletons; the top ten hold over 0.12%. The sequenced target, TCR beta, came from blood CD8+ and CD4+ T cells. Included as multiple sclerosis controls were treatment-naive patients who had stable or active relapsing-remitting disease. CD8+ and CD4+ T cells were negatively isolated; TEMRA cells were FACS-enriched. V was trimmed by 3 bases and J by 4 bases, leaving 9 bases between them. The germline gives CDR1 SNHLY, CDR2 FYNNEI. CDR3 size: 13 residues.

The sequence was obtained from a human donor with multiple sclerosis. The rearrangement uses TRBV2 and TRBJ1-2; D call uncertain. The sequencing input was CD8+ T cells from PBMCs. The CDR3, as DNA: TGTGCCAGCAGTGAGGCGGTAGCCTATGGCTACACCTTC. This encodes CASSEAVAYGYTF.